Below, one TCR beta chain is given with its context. The CDR3 contains 13 residues. Germline V gene data show CDR1 as LNHDA and CDR2 as SQIVND (reference sequence). The germline V and J ends were trimmed by 3 bases and 2 bases, with 8 bases remaining between them. The data were taken from a study of blood T cell repertoires in COVID-19. Repertoires were generated with immunoSEQ multiplex PCR, while TCRdb's copy carries only in-frame clones and drops some. The sample includes fewer than 350,000 clones, 86% of them seen just once. The sequenced material came from peripheral blood. The source of this sequence is a woman aged 25 to 39 who had recovered from COVID-19. The V gene is TRBV19, the J gene TRBJ2-7; D is undetermined. CDR3 DNA sequence: TGTGCCAGTAGTATGGCGGCAGCCTACGAGCAGTACTTC. The encoded protein is CASSMAAAYEQYF.